The 4 T cell receptor beta chains reported below all come from one sample, sequenced in a study of cytomegalovirus exposure and HLA in healthy donors. The PCR made use of 60 Vbeta and 13 Jbeta primers. Only in-frame clones appear in the TCRdb table, and some are missing; sequencing was by immunoSEQ multiplex PCR. The sample holds about 110,000 clones, less than 85% seen once. The sequencing sample was made of PBMCs. Receptor source: a man in his sixties in good health and CMV-seronegative.

This rearrangement joins TRBV6-5 to TRBJ1-2; 7 positions agree with TRBD1. The CDR3 totals 14 residues. The germline V gene has CDR1 MNHEY and CDR2 SVGAGI. V was clipped by 6 bases and J by 8 bases; unmatched bases: 12. CDR3 residues: CASRPRNRGRGYTF. In DNA form, the CDR3 reads TGTGCCAGCAGACCCCGAAACAGGGGACGGGGCTACACCTTC.

The chain is built from TRBV4-2 and TRBJ2-2; tentative D call: TRBD2 (5 bases). Trimming removed 5 bases at V and 2 bases at J, with 18 bases between. Germline V gene lookup returns CDR1 LGHNA and CDR2 YNFKEQ. The CDR3 has 17 residues. In nucleotides, the CDR3 is TGTGCCAGCAGCTCAAGAGAGGGAATGAGTAACACCGGGGAGCTGTTTTTT. It codes for CASSSREGMSNTGELFF.

This chain connects TRBV4-3 to TRBJ2-2; possible D gene TRBD2, 6 bases. V lost 4 bases, J lost 5 bases, and 23 bases lay in between. Germline assignment: CDR1 LGHNA and CDR2 YSLEER. The length of the CDR3 is 18 residues. The CDR3 spells CASSLARGRRIGTGELFF. CDR3 in DNA: TGCGCCAGCAGCCTCGCGCGGGGAAGGCGGATTGGGACCGGGGAGCTGTTTTTT.

The rearrangement links TRBV6-6 to TRBJ2-5, with TRBD2 identical over 11 bases. CDR1 is MNHNY, CDR2 SVGAGI, per germline (reference sequence). The CDR3 extends over 16 amino acids. V lost 5 bases and J lost 2; bases outside the gene matches: 7. CDR3 bases: TGTGCCAGCAGTCACAGACTAGCGGGGATACAAGAGACCCAGTACTTC. This sequence encodes CASSHRLAGIQETQYF.